The 17 T cell receptor beta chains below all came from one sample that was sequenced in a study of blood T cells in healthy people across ages (dated by TCRdb to between 2015 and 2016). The library was generated by 5' RACE. TCRdb lists the instrument as Illumina HiSeq 2500. A second PCR of roughly 7 to 11 cycles was performed with a sample-barcoded 5' primer and a J-beta primer mix. TCRdb redid the processing of the public reads, applying fastp at Q25 and MiXCR, and retained in-frame beta chains. Every distinct CDR3 protein forms one entry, paired with its most common genes and DNA. The sample contains about 640,000 distinct CDR3 sequences, 58% of them found a single time. More than 35% of the sample lies in the top ten. Sequencing was done on a sample of blood. The receptors here all came from a man aged 60 to 69 in good health.

The rearrangement joins TRBV3-1 to TRBJ2-7; a possible D gene is TRBD2 (6 bases). Trimming stripped 0 bases from V and 7 bases from J, with 7 bases between. Per the germline V gene, CDR1 is LGHDT and CDR2 is YNNKEL (reference sequence). The length of the CDR3 is 12 residues. CDR3 sequence reads: CASSQESGEQYF. The CDR3 DNA is TGTGCCAGCAGCCAAGAGAGCGGGGAGCAGTACTTC.

V is TRBV5-1 and J is TRBJ2-1; 8 bases align to TRBD1. With 4 bases clipped from V and 4 bases from J, the junction kept 7 bases outside the gene matches. CDR1 is SGHRS, CDR2 YFSETQ, per germline. The CDR3 contains 15 residues. The CDR3 protein is CASSIQGARYNEQFF. The CDR3 DNA follows: TGCGCCAGCAGCATTCAGGGGGCGCGGTACAATGAGCAGTTCTTC.

There are a few counts of this clonotype. The chain is built from TRBV9 and TRBJ2-1, with a possible D match to TRBD2 (6 bases). Germline V gives CDR1 SGDLS, CDR2 YYNGEE. This CDR3 has 15 residues. Trimming pared 1 base from V and 10 bases from J, leaving 18 bases between. The DNA of the CDR3 is TGTGCCAGCAGCGTACTCGGGGGAGAGGGCATGGAGCAGTTCTTC. Translation: CASSVLGGEGMEQFF.

The gene calls are TRBV6-2 or TRBV6-3 and TRBJ2-7; 9 nucleotides agree with TRBD1. V trimming: 8 bases; J trimming: 2 bases; junction bases outside the gene matches: 7. The CDR3 covers 14 residues. CDR1 MNHEY and CDR2 SVGEGT come from the germline V gene. CDR3 DNA sequence: TGTGCCAGCTACGGGACAGGGCCCCCCTACGAGCAGTACTTC. This encodes CASYGTGPPYEQYF.

This clonotype was observed a few times. The J gene is TRBJ2-7, the V gene TRBV21-1; whether TRBD1, the table's D call, matches the DNA was not checked. TRBV21-1 is described as a pseudogene. This CDR3 is 15 amino acids long. CDR3 sequence: CASSKRVGQGYEQYF. The DNA of the CDR3 is TGTGCCAGCAGCAAACGCGTTGGACAGGGTTACGAGCAGTACTTC.

This clonotype was observed many times. Being one base from a much bigger clone, this may be a read error. This chain joins TRBV11-2 and TRBJ2-3; 9 nucleotides align to TRBD1. In germline, CDR1 is SGHAT, CDR2 FQNNGV. The length of the CDR3 is 16 residues. J lost 3 bases, V lost 5 bases, and 9 bases had no gene match. The CDR3 protein is CASSPEGDRVTDTQYF. The CDR3 coding sequence is TGTGCCAGCAGCCCCGAGGGGGACAGGGTGACAGATACGCAGTATTTT. Full variable domain (rest looked up from reference TRBV11-2 and TRBJ2-3): EAGVAQSPRYKIIEKRQSVAFWCNPISGHATLYWYQQILGQGPKLLIQFQNNGVVDDSQLPKDRFSAERLKGVDSTLKIQPAKLEDSAVYLCASSPEGDRVTDTQYFGPGTRLTVL.

The sample holds a few counts of this clonotype. CDR3 bases: TGTGCCAGCAGTGACAGACAGTCTAACTATGGCTACACCTTC. This codes for CASSDRQSNYGYTF. The V gene is TRBV6-1, the J gene TRBJ1-2; D might be TRBD1 (5 bases). CDR3 length equals 14 residues. The germline gives CDR1 MNHNS, CDR2 SASEGT. The V end was cut by 3 bases, the J end by 0 bases, with 8 bases between.

This clonotype was detected ten times or more. The chain links TRBV29-1 to TRBJ2-3; D is perhaps TRBD2 (6 bases). V was trimmed by 4 bases and J by 1 base, leaving 6 bases between them. The CDR3 extends over 12 amino acids. In germline, CDR1 is SQVTM, CDR2 ANQGSEA. The DNA of the CDR3 is TGCAGCGTTGGCGGGGGCACAGATACGCAGTATTTT. This sequence encodes CSVGGGTDTQYF.

The chain couples TRBV11-2 to TRBJ2-3; the D is unclear. The V and J ends lost 6 bases and 8 bases respectively, with 12 bases between them. Germline CDR1 is SGHAT and CDR2 is FQNNGV. This CDR3 has 12 amino acids. CDR3 protein: CASSPSPSTQYF. Written as DNA, the CDR3 is TGTGCCAGCAGTCCATCCCCGTCTACGCAGTATTTT.

The chain recombines TRBV12-3 or TRBV12-4 with TRBJ2-5; possibly TRBD1 for D (6 bases). The CDR3 is 13 amino acids. Deletions cut 8 bases from V and 5 bases from J, with 15 bases between. CDR3 in amino acids: CASSPWGRETQYF. CDR3 sequence (DNA): TGTGCCAGCTCCCCCTGGGGGCGGGAGACCCAGTACTTC.

The chain combines TRBV6-1 with TRBJ2-2, with D unresolved. V was shortened by 0 bases and J by 0 bases, with 5 bases between the two germline ends. Germline CDR1 reads MNHNS; CDR2 reads SASEGT. This CDR3 has 15 residues. CDR3 in DNA: TGTGCCAGCAGTGAAGCCACAGCGAACACCGGGGAGCTGTTTTTT. This encodes CASSEATANTGELFF.

The chain has TRBV29-1 and TRBJ2-1; 8 nucleotides line up with TRBD1. This CDR3 is built from 13 residues. Trimming cost V 7 bases and J 8 bases; bases outside gene matches: 10. Germline V gene sequence: CDR1 SQVTM, CDR2 ANQGSEA. This CDR3 reads CSAGQGSVHEQFF. Here the CDR3 DNA reads TGCAGCGCTGGACAGGGATCAGTCCATGAGCAGTTCTTC.

A word on this clonotype: Sequence at one end of the junction differs from germline and may be a read error. The chain couples TRBV12-3 or TRBV12-4 to TRBJ2-6, with a possible D match to TRBD1 (6 bases). The CDR3 runs 17 residues. The CDR3 loop reads CASTQGTPGSGANVPTF. The DNA for the CDR3 is TGTGCCAGCACGCAGGGGACACCCGGCTCTGGGGCCAACGTCCCGACTTTC.

The chain links TRBV14 to TRBJ2-5; tentatively, D is TRBD1 (6 bases). The germline V and J ends were trimmed by 4 bases and 11 bases, with 17 bases remaining between them. The V gene's germline CDR1 is SGHDN and CDR2 FVKESK. The CDR3 runs to 13 residues. Here the CDR3 reads CASSPDRLREQYF. DNA of the CDR3: TGTGCCAGCAGCCCGGACAGATTACGAGAACAGTACTTC.

Turning to this clonotype: At one boundary the junction diverges from the germline segment, which might be a read error. The gene calls are TRBV5-1 and TRBJ1-1, with D tentatively TRBD1 (5 bases). Germline CDR1 reads SGHRS; CDR2 reads YFSETQ. The length of the CDR3 is 12 residues. The CDR3 nucleotides read TGCACCAGCATCTCCCTCGACAGTGAAGCTTTCTTT. Residues: CTSISLDSEAFF.

This clonotype was counted only a few times. The chain couples TRBV21-1 to TRBJ2-7. TRBV21-1 is classified as a pseudogene. This CDR3 comprises 15 residues. CDR3 in amino acids: CASSKASAGPYEQYF. The CDR3 region has the DNA TGTGCCAGCAGCAAAGCCTCGGCGGGCCCCTACGAGCAGTACTTC.

This sequence joins TRBV28 and TRBJ2-3, with 9 bases matching TRBD1. With 10 bases clipped from V and 4 bases from J, the junction kept 9 bases outside the gene matches. This CDR3 spans 14 amino acids. Germline values: CDR1 MDHEN, CDR2 SYDVKM. The CDR3 DNA follows: TGTGCCACTAAAACACAGGGGGCCGCAGATACGCAGTATTTT. Translation: CATKTQGAADTQYF. Based on the CDR3 plus reference TRBV28 and TRBJ2-3, the full variable domain is DVKVTQSSRYLVKRTGEKVFLECVQDMDHENMFWYRQDPGLGLRLIYFSYDVKMKEKGDIPEGYSVSREKKERFSLILESASTNQTSMYLCATKTQGAADTQYFGPGTRLTVL.